This TCR beta chain was sequenced in a study of OX40 agonist ivuxolimab in advanced cancers. Whole-study findings and limits: CD4+ and CD8+ blood T cells expanded clonally by week 6 at 0.1 to 3.0 mg/kg.

This CDR3 comprises 15 residues. The germline V gene encodes CDR1 LNHDA and CDR2 SQIVND (reference sequence). The ends lost 5 bases at V and 8 bases at J; junction bases unmatched: 6. TCRdb keeps only in-frame clones here, not all; method: immunoSEQ multiplex PCR. This sample has over 55,000 clones, with about 89% found just once. This clone was observed once. What it binds is unknown. J is TRBJ2-1 and V is TRBV19, with 13 bases that match TRBD2. The material sequenced was CD4+ or CD8+ T cells sorted from blood, taken in a trial of the OX40 agonist ivuxolimab. The sequence derives from an adult with an advanced solid tumor such as melanoma, head and neck, liver or kidney cancer. Written as DNA, the CDR3 is TGTGCCAGTAGTGGGGGACTAGCGGGAAGGGATGAGCAGTTCTTC. Its translation is CASSGGLAGRDEQFF.